This T cell receptor beta chain comes out of a study of regulatory T cells in long-lasting Graves disease. Building the TCR beta libraries relied on iRepertoire HTBI primers, and CDR3 regions underwent Arm-PCR. A single record per CDR3 protein comes from TCRdb applying MiXCR to the multiplex PCR reads. Here the sample spans about 540,000 distinct CDR3 sequences, approximately 15% being singletons. CDR1 and CDR2 from the germline V gene are GTSNPN and SVGIG (reference sequence). Trimming shortened V by 2 bases and J by 5 bases, and 7 bases separated the two germline ends. This CDR3 has 12 amino acids. The time point was: newly diagnosed GD, antithyroid drugs for less than 3 months. PBMC-extracted RNA yielded the TCR library. Study-level points and caveats: It was possible that the small sample size reduced accuracy. Persistent-disease Graves' patients showed less TCR diversity than new cases.

A word on this clonotype: The antigen is not known. A much larger clone lies one base from this, so it may be a read error. The CDR3 does not end in the conserved phenylalanine or tryptophan, so this is likely a read error.

Separately, the same data were catalogued under a study of T cells in Graves' hyperthyroidism and ophthalmopathy. From that paper: Hyperthyroidism of Graves' type that showed no ophthalmopathy progression within 18 months was stable. Ophthalmopathy was separated from stable hyperthyroidism by a 13 V-J model.

The sample was peripheral blood mononuclear cells (PBMCs), taken at new diagnosis, from a patient treated with antithyroid drugs. This TCR came from a man aged 25 to 45 with Graves disease. The gene calls are TRBV30 and TRBJ1-5; D is unresolved. The DNA for the CDR3 is TGTGCCTGGAGTCCCATGTATCAGCCCCAGCATTCT. It yields the protein CAWSPMYQPQHS.